What follows describes a single T cell receptor (beta chain). The target antigen is unknown. Clones were sequenced by immunoSEQ multiplex PCR, and TCRdb holds only the in-frame ones, with some missing. The sample records tens of thousands of clones, 75% to 95% being singletons. Whether given at about 4 or about 12 weeks, second doses were pooled. The sample originates from a study of T cell responses to AZD1222 COVID-19 vaccine. General observations from the study: Sampled repertoires all dated from after the peak T cell response. Among those given AZD1222, only 6 or 7 were seropositive at baseline. Following two doses of AZD1222, Spike-specific TCR breadth and depth rose.

The specimen was peripheral blood, collected 28 days after the second AZD1222 dose. The TCR sequence derives from an adult who received the AZD1222 COVID-19 vaccine.

CDR3 sequence reads: CASSPRIISNQPQHF. The CDR3 DNA reads TGTGCCAGCTCACCACGGATCATTAGCAATCAGCCCCAGCATTTT. This rearrangement joins TRBV18 to TRBJ1-5, with D uncertain. Deletions cut 1 base from V and 0 bases from J, with 7 bases between. Germline assignment: CDR1 KGHSH and CDR2 LQKENI. This CDR3 comprises 15 residues. Full variable domain (remainder filled in from reference TRBV18 and TRBJ1-5): NAGVMQNPRHLVRRRGQEARLRCSPMKGHSHVYWYRQLPEEGLKFMVYLQKENIIDESGMPKERFSAEFPKEGPSILRIQQVVRGDSAAYFCASSPRIISNQPQHFGDGTRLSIL.